This T cell receptor beta chain is drawn from a study of blood T cell repertoires in COVID-19. Study in general: Samples came from the United States, Italy and Spain, spanning acute and convalescent COVID-19. Sources were T cells, B-cell-depleted T cells, or PBMCs; the material itself was cDNA or gDNA.

In the original processing: Reference gene primer amplification yielded estimated nucleated cell counts. The method was immunoSEQ multiplex PCR; TCRdb's version includes in-frame clones alone and lacks a portion of them. From that table come the V and J calls and clone size; the DNA was used to work out D and trimming. The top ten hold 3% of the sample, which has 400,000 or so clones, about 88% seen once. In germline, CDR1 is GTSNPN, CDR2 SVGIG (reference sequence). V lost 4 bases to trimming and J lost 4 bases, with 13 bases between them. The CDR3 sequence is 13 residues long. The chain joins TRBV30 to TRBJ1-2, with D perhaps matching TRBD1 (5 bases). This TCR was recovered from a human donor in a cohort sampled during active COVID-19. The sequenced material came from peripheral blood. This chain's CDR3 is CAWNLGTPYGYTF. CDR3 bases: TGTGCCTGGAACCTAGGGACTCCCTATGGCTACACCTTC.